The 18 T cell receptor beta chains below all came from one sample that was sequenced in a study of blood T cell repertoires in COVID-19. This table comes from immunoSEQ multiplex PCR, and its TCRdb copy is limited to in-frame clones, with some not included. The data contain some 260,000 clones, approximately 90% of them singletons. The sequencing input was PBMCs or T cells enriched from blood (not recorded which). Source of these receptors: a man between 40 and 49 years old who had recovered from COVID-19.

This clone has just one count. The chain employs TRBV11-2 and TRBJ2-5, with D possibly TRBD1 on 6 matching bases. V was cut by 5 bases and J by 2 bases, with 9 bases left in between. The germline CDR1 and CDR2 sequences are SGHAT and FQNNGV. This CDR3 spans 13 amino acids. DNA for the CDR3: TGTGCCAGCAGCCAGGGGTCACAAGAGACCCAGTACTTC. Protein sequence: CASSQGSQETQYF.

The J gene is TRBJ1-1, the V gene TRBV7-2; D not certain. CDR3 size: 14 residues. Trimming removed 5 bases from V and 2 bases from J, with 12 bases in between. In germline, CDR1 is SGHTA, CDR2 FQGNSA. The CDR3 sequence is CASSDLAGNTEAFF. The CDR3 coding sequence is TGTGCCAGCAGCGACCTGGCGGGTAACACTGAAGCTTTCTTT.

This chain joins TRBV6-5 and TRBJ2-7; maybe TRBD1 (5 bases). CDR3 length: 13 residues. V was pared by 0 bases and J by 10 bases, with 13 bases between. CDR1 is MNHEY and CDR2 is SVGAGI in the germline V gene. The CDR3 region has the DNA TGTGCCAGCAGTTACTCGTACTCGACAGTTCAGTACTTC. Translation: CASSYSYSTVQYF.

The gene calls are TRBV3-1 (or the pseudogene TRBV3-2) and TRBJ2-7, with D possibly matching TRBD2 (5 bases). Trimming stripped 4 bases from V and 5 bases from J, with 12 bases between. Germline V CDR1 and CDR2: LGHDT, YNNKEL (reference sequence). The CDR3 contains 13 residues. CDR3 loop: CASSRDRENEQYF. The CDR3 coding sequence is TGTGCCAGCAGCCGAGACCGGGAAAACGAGCAGTACTTC.

V usage is TRBV19 and J usage is TRBJ1-1; TRBD1 agrees at 12 bases. Germline loops: CDR1 LNHDA, CDR2 SQIVND (reference sequence). V shed 8 bases, J shed 11 bases, and the junction held 15 bases outside the gene matches. This CDR3 contains 15 residues. As DNA, the CDR3 is TGTGCCAGTGGTGTCCTACCGGGACAGGGGGCCCAGGCTTTCTTT. Residues: CASGVLPGQGAQAFF.

The chain is built from TRBV18 and TRBJ1-2, with D possibly matching TRBD1 (5 bases). The V gene lost 3 bases and the J gene lost 6 bases, with 11 bases spanning the gap. The CDR3 contains 13 residues. Germline V gene sequence: CDR1 KGHSH, CDR2 LQKENI. CDR3 region: CASSPRTQDGYTF. CDR3 nucleotide sequence: TGTGCCAGCTCACCTCGGACACAGGATGGCTACACCTTC.

This chain links TRBV4-3 with TRBJ1-2; D ambiguous. Germline V gene sequence: CDR1 LGHNA, CDR2 YSLEER. This CDR3 is built from 14 residues. Trimming took 1 base from V and 1 from J, leaving 7 bases between them. The CDR3 loop reads CASSQGGSNYGYTF. CDR3 DNA sequence: TGCGCCAGCAGCCAAGGCGGCAGTAACTATGGCTACACCTTC.

This chain connects TRBV7-8 to TRBJ2-1, with 10 bases aligning to TRBD2. J was trimmed by 2 bases and V by 6 bases; bases with no gene match: 4. CDR1 and CDR2 from the germline V gene are SGHVS and FQNEAQ. The CDR3 is made up of 15 amino acids. The CDR3 nucleotides are TGTGCCAGCAGGTTTAGCGGGGGGCCCTACAATGAGCAGTTCTTC. It encodes CASRFSGGPYNEQFF.

CDR3 sequence: CASKVIGTNGYTF. CDR3 bases: TGTGCCAGCAAGGTCATAGGGACAAATGGCTACACCTTC. The gene calls are TRBV6-5 and TRBJ1-2, with D possibly being TRBD1 (6 bases). Trimming left V 7 bases short and J 6 bases short, with 15 bases between. The CDR3 spans 13 residues. Germline CDR1 and CDR2: MNHEY and SVGAGI.

V gene TRBV30 combines with J gene TRBJ2-1; 7 bases align to TRBD2. The CDR3 runs to 14 residues. V lost 2 bases, J lost 1 base, and 2 bases stayed unmatched. Germline V CDR1 and CDR2: GTSNPN, SVGIG (reference sequence). CDR3 bases: TGTGCCTGGAGTAGCGGGGTTTCCTACAATGAGCAGTTCTTC. This translates into CAWSSGVSYNEQFF.

V usage is TRBV6-7 and J usage is TRBJ2-5; TRBD2 matches at 11 bases. TRBV6-7 is designated an ORF whose function remains uncertain. This CDR3 spans 16 amino acids. V shed 6 bases, J shed 6 bases, and the junction held 12 bases outside the gene matches. The CDR3 region has the DNA TGTGCCAGCAGCCAAATAGCGGGGGGGCCGTCAAAGACCCAGTACTTC. Its translation is CASSQIAGGPSKTQYF.

The DNA of the CDR3 is TGTGCCAGCAGCTTAGACCCAAGCGGCGACTACGAGCAGTACTTC. The encoded protein is CASSLDPSGDYEQYF. The rearrangement uses TRBV11-2 and TRBJ2-7; D perhaps matches TRBD2 (5 bases). The CDR3 covers 15 residues. Germline CDR1 SGHAT, CDR2 FQNNGV. Trimming cost V 0 bases and J 3 bases, with 12 bases left between them. Full variable domain (missing parts from reference TRBV11-2 and TRBJ2-7): EAGVAQSPRYKIIEKRQSVAFWCNPISGHATLYWYQQILGQGPKLLIQFQNNGVVDDSQLPKDRFSAERLKGVDSTLKIQPAKLEDSAVYLCASSLDPSGDYEQYFGPGTRLTVT.

In this sample, this clone turned up once. The chain recombines TRBV15 with TRBJ2-7; tentative D call: TRBD1 (5 bases). Germline CDR1 reads LNHNV; CDR2 reads YYDKDF (reference sequence). The V end was cut by 2 bases, the J end by 0 bases, with 11 bases between. CDR3 length: 15 residues. The DNA for the CDR3 is TGTGCCACCAGCAGACCGACAGTGGGCTCCTACGAGCAGTACTTC. Translating it yields CATSRPTVGSYEQYF.

V gene TRBV5-4 combines with J gene TRBJ2-5; 9 bases fit TRBD2. CDR1 is SGHNT and CDR2 is YYREEE in the germline V gene (reference sequence). The CDR3 sequence is 16 residues long. V lost 4 bases and J lost 4; bases outside the gene matches: 11. The CDR3 spells CASSNGLARMGETQYF. The CDR3 coding sequence is TGTGCCAGCAGCAACGGACTAGCGCGAATGGGAGAGACCCAGTACTTC.

The V call is TRBV6-1, the J call TRBJ2-6; TRBD1 matches 8 bases. With 0 bases clipped from V and 4 bases from J, the junction kept 5 bases outside the gene matches. The CDR3 loop spans 17 amino acids. Germline CDR1 and CDR2: MNHNS and SASEGT. In DNA, the CDR3 is TGTGCCAGCAGTGAAGCCCAGGGGGCGAGGGGGGCCAACGTCCTGACTTTC. This sequence encodes CASSEAQGARGANVLTF.

The rearrangement joins TRBV28 to TRBJ1-2, with D uncertain. V was pared by 3 bases and J by 6 bases, with 11 bases between. This CDR3 has 13 residues. Germline lookup yields CDR1 MDHEN and CDR2 SYDVKM. The CDR3 DNA is TGTGCCAGCAGTTTCGCCCCGGTCAATGGCTACACCTTC. Translated, it gives CASSFAPVNGYTF.

This clone was recorded once. The chain has TRBV27 and TRBJ2-1; TRBD1 aligns across 7 bases. Germline V gene sequence: CDR1 MNHEY, CDR2 SMNVEV (reference sequence). V shed 5 bases, J shed 8 bases, and the junction held 6 bases outside the gene matches. This CDR3 is 13 amino acids long. The CDR3 DNA reads as TGTGCCAGCAGTATAAGACAGGGCGATGAGCAGTTCTTC. It encodes CASSIRQGDEQFF.

V usage is TRBV7-2 and J usage is TRBJ2-3, with 12 bases lining up with TRBD2. The germline V gene encodes CDR1 SGHTA and CDR2 FQGNSA. The CDR3 covers 18 residues. V shed 3 bases, J shed 3 bases, and the junction held 10 bases outside the gene matches. CDR3 sequence reads: CASSLTSGGTLGTDTQYF. As DNA, the CDR3 is TGTGCCAGCAGCTTGACTAGCGGGGGTACCCTTGGGACAGATACGCAGTATTTT.